The sequence of this T cell receptor (beta chain) was determined in a study of blood T cell repertoires in COVID-19. The wider study: COVID-19 samples collected from the United States, Italy and Spain covered acute and convalescent phases.

This clone was detected once. In the original workflow: How many nucleated cells were present was estimated from reference gene primer amplification. Here immunoSEQ multiplex PCR was the method, and the copy in TCRdb shows in-frame clones only, minus some. V and J calls and clone size come straight from that table; D and trimming were deduced from the DNA. The sample has some 180,000 clones; 85% to 90% are singletons. Trimming removed 0 bases from V and 5 bases from J; junction bases left unmatched: 2. The CDR3 contains 17 residues. Germline V CDR1 and CDR2: KGHSH, LQKENI. The chain uses TRBV18 and TRBJ2-2; TRBD2 matches at 14 bases. The TCR originated in a man aged 50-60 years with acute or convalescent COVID-19. What was sequenced was peripheral blood. The CDR3 DNA reads as TGTGCCAGCTCACCACCCGGACTAGCGGGAGGAACCGGGGAGCTGTTTTTT. Protein sequence: CASSPPGLAGGTGELFF.